Presented here are 25 T cell receptor beta chains from one specimen sequenced in a study of identical twins. Via MiXCR, TCRdb re-called the 5' RACE reads, giving one row per CDR3 protein. The sample includes just under 650,000 distinct CDR3 sequences, 7.1% seen only once; the top ten take over 1.5%. The sample was also reused in another study, on yellow fever vaccine responses in identical twins.

The sample taken for sequencing was PBMCs. These receptor sequences come from a woman aged 18-35 years in good health.

The sample holds a few counts of this clonotype. The V and J genes are TRBV18 and TRBJ2-7; 11 nucleotides agree with TRBD1. From germline, CDR1 is KGHSH and CDR2 LQKENI. This CDR3 is built from 15 residues. V shed 4 bases and J 1 base; nucleotides not matched to a gene: 3. CDR3 bases: TGTGCCAGCTCACACCGGGACAGGGGGTCCTACGAGCAGTACGTC. Its protein is CASSHRDRGSYEQYV.

The V and J genes are TRBV5-1 and TRBJ2-5, with D possibly matching TRBD2 (5 bases). Germline V CDR1 and CDR2: SGHRS, YFSETQ. This CDR3 region has 16 residues. V lost 4 bases to trimming and J lost 0 bases, with 16 bases between them. The chain's CDR3 is CASSPSGSANQETQYF. Here the CDR3 DNA reads TGCGCCAGCAGCCCGAGCGGCTCGGCCAACCAAGAGACCCAGTACTTC.

This chain joins TRBV28 and TRBJ2-7; D is undetermined. Germline assignment: CDR1 MDHEN and CDR2 SYDVKM. Trimming removed 5 bases at V and 6 bases at J, with 11 bases between. This CDR3 is 12 amino acids long. CDR3 residues: CASSPGWGEQYF. The CDR3 DNA reads as TGTGCCAGCAGTCCCGGTTGGGGCGAGCAGTACTTC.

The table lists this clonotype with many counts. The genes are TRBV7-9 and TRBJ2-7; 11 bases line up with TRBD2. Per the germline V gene, CDR1 is SEHNR and CDR2 is FQNEAQ (reference sequence). Unmatched junction bases numbered 11, after V lost 6 bases and J lost 1 base. The CDR3 length is 17 residues. The CDR3 nucleotides are TGTGCCAGCAGTGATCTAGCGGGAGGACCAAAATCCTACGAGCAGTACTTC. Amino acids: CASSDLAGGPKSYEQYF.

This clonotype was counted many times. The V gene is TRBV12-3 or TRBV12-4, the J gene TRBJ2-1; D tentatively reads TRBD1 or TRBD2 (6 bases each). CDR3 size: 15 residues. V lost 5 bases and J 2 bases, leaving 13 bases between the germline ends. The CDR3 DNA follows: TGTGCCAGCAGTCCGCCGGGGGCTACCTACAATGAGCAGTTCTTC. Translation: CASSPPGATYNEQFF.

This clonotype came up many times. The V gene is TRBV7-9, the J gene TRBJ2-1, with 7 bases lining up with TRBD2. The CDR3 loop spans 16 amino acids. The germline V gene encodes CDR1 SEHNR and CDR2 FQNEAQ (reference sequence). J gave up 4 bases and V 4 bases, and 10 bases lay outside the gene matches. The CDR3 bases are TGTGCCAGCAGCTCTGTTGGACTAGTTGGGTACAATGAGCAGTTCTTC. Protein product: CASSSVGLVGYNEQFF. The complete variable domain, with remaining parts taken from reference TRBV7-9 and TRBJ2-1, reads DTGVSQNPRHKITKRGQNVTFRCDPISEHNRLYWYRQTLGQGPEFLTYFQNEAQLEKSRLLSDRFSAERPKGSFSTLEIQRTEQGDSAMYLCASSSVGLVGYNEQFFGPGTRLTVL.

The gene calls are TRBV7-9 and TRBJ2-1, with 7 bases matching TRBD2. The CDR3 is 15 residues long. Germline trimming cut 3 bases from V and 2 bases from J; bases unmatched to any gene: 4. Germline lookup yields CDR1 SEHNR and CDR2 FQNEAQ (reference sequence). This CDR3 is CASSFTGTTYNEQFF. CDR3 bases: TGTGCCAGCAGCTTCACCGGGACTACCTACAATGAGCAGTTCTTC.

This clonotype has just a few counts. The rearrangement links TRBV5-1 to TRBJ2-5; 10 positions match TRBD2. Germline loops: CDR1 SGHRS, CDR2 YFSETQ. CDR3 length equals 17 residues. V was pared by 1 base and J by 0 bases, with 6 bases of the junction left unmatched. This CDR3 reads CASSLRTGLAHQETQYF. The CDR3 DNA reads TGCGCCAGCAGCTTGAGGACGGGACTAGCGCACCAAGAGACCCAGTACTTC.

This sequence joins TRBV14 and TRBJ2-1; D gene unclear. Trimming stripped 1 base from V and 7 bases from J, with 8 bases between. The CDR3 extends over 13 amino acids. Per the germline V gene, CDR1 is SGHDN and CDR2 is FVKESK. CDR3 amino acids: CASSQAPLNEQFF. In nucleotides, the CDR3 is TGTGCCAGCAGCCAAGCCCCCTTGAATGAGCAGTTCTTC.

This clonotype was seen a handful of times. The gene calls are TRBV6-5 and TRBJ2-7; D may be TRBD1 (6 bases). Germline V gene data show CDR1 as MNHEY and CDR2 as SVGAGI. CDR3 size: 14 residues. V gave up 4 bases and J gave up 5 bases, with 15 bases separating them. In DNA, the CDR3 is TGTGCCAGCAGTTCTACACCGGACAGCAACGAGCAGTACGTC. Its translation: CASSSTPDSNEQYV.

About this clonotype itself: An end of the junction does not agree with germline; a read error may underlie this. The J gene is TRBJ1-6, the V gene TRBV27; unclear D gene. The CDR3 length is 12 residues. CDR1 and CDR2 from the germline V gene are MNHEY and SMNVEV (reference sequence). The CDR3 region has the DNA TGTGCCAACAGTTTCTTGAATTCACCCCTCCACTTT. Translating gives CANSFLNSPLHF.

The chain links TRBV13 to TRBJ2-2; tentative D call: TRBD1 (7 bases). The germline gives CDR1 PRHDT, CDR2 FYEKMQ (reference sequence). Trimming shortened V by 0 bases and J by 6 bases, and 14 bases separated the two germline ends. This CDR3 spans 16 amino acids. The CDR3 sequence: CASSLGNRGLAGELFF. The CDR3 DNA sequence: TGTGCCAGCAGCTTAGGGAACAGGGGACTTGCCGGGGAGCTGTTTTTT. The whole variable domain, filled in from reference TRBV13 and TRBJ2-2, reads AAGVIQSPRHLIKEKRETATLKCYPIPRHDTVYWYQQGPGQDPQFLISFYEKMQSDKGSIPDRFSAQQFSDYHSELNMSSLELGDSALYFCASSLGNRGLAGELFFGEGSRLTVL.

This clonotype has ten or more counts. The rearrangement uses TRBV29-1 and TRBJ2-1; D not resolved. The V and J ends lost 4 bases and 5 bases respectively, with 12 bases between them. In germline, CDR1 is SQVTM, CDR2 ANQGSEA. This CDR3 contains 13 residues. The CDR3 protein is CSVAGLGNNEQFF. The CDR3 nucleotides are TGCAGCGTTGCTGGATTGGGAAACAATGAGCAGTTCTTC.

In this sample, this clonotype turned up many times. This chain joins TRBV7-9 and TRBJ2-3; 7 bases agree with TRBD2. CDR1 is SEHNR, CDR2 FQNEAQ, per germline (reference sequence). V lost 3 bases to trimming and J lost 0 bases; unmatched junction nucleotides: 3. The CDR3 has 15 amino acids. In DNA, the CDR3 is TGTGCCAGCAGCTTTTTTAGCGGGAGCACAGATACGCAGTATTTT. Translated, it gives CASSFFSGSTDTQYF. Combining the CDR3 with reference TRBV7-9 and TRBJ2-3 gives the whole variable domain DTGVSQNPRHKITKRGQNVTFRCDPISEHNRLYWYRQTLGQGPEFLTYFQNEAQLEKSRLLSDRFSAERPKGSFSTLEIQRTEQGDSAMYLCASSFFSGSTDTQYFGPGTRLTVL.

Only a few counts were recorded for this clonotype. The rearrangement joins TRBV27 to TRBJ2-1, with TRBD1 as a possible D gene (7 bases). Trimming stripped 5 bases from V and 7 bases from J, with 15 bases between. Germline CDR1 reads MNHEY; CDR2 reads SMNVEV (reference sequence). The CDR3 totals 14 residues. The CDR3 coding sequence is TGTGCCAGCAGTCTCAAACAGGGGAGGAATGAGCAGTTCTTC. Translated: CASSLKQGRNEQFF.

This clonotype was recorded many times. The genes are TRBV12-3 or TRBV12-4 and TRBJ1-2; D is uncertain. The CDR3 totals 15 residues. V shed 2 bases and J shed 4 bases, with 14 bases lying between them. Here the CDR3 DNA reads TGTGCCAGCAGTTTAAAAAGGACCCTACCCTATGGCTACACCTTC. Translation gives CASSLKRTLPYGYTF.

This clonotype has a count of ten or more. The chain recombines TRBV11-2 with TRBJ2-1; D is perhaps TRBD2 (6 bases). The V gene's germline CDR1 is SGHAT and CDR2 FQNNGV. With 2 bases removed from V and 3 bases from J, the gap between germline ends came to 17 bases. The CDR3 totals 17 residues. CDR3 sequence: CASSLLSLAVLYNEQFF. The CDR3 coding sequence is TGTGCCAGCAGCTTACTCTCTTTAGCGGTACTCTACAATGAGCAGTTCTTC.

This clonotype was seen a few times. This chain links TRBV27 with TRBJ2-7; TRBD2 matches at 7 bases. Looked up from germline, CDR1 is MNHEY and CDR2 is SMNVEV (reference sequence). Trimming cost V 0 bases and J 7 bases; bases outside gene matches: 18. CDR3 length: 18 amino acids. The CDR3 DNA sequence: TGTGCCAGCAGTTTATCGGGCTCGGCGGGAGTCCTCCTACGAGAGCAGTACTTC. It specifies CASSLSGSAGVLLREQYF.

The chain employs TRBV7-6 and TRBJ2-5; D perhaps matches TRBD2 (5 bases). Trimming left V 4 bases short and J 3 bases short, with 24 bases between. Germline lookup yields CDR1 SGHVS and CDR2 FNYEAQ. The CDR3 is made up of 18 amino acids. The CDR3 DNA follows: TGTGCCAGCAGCTCCACAGAAAATACACTAGTTCGCAAAGAGACCCAGTACTTC. It translates to CASSSTENTLVRKETQYF.

This clonotype was found a few times. The V and J genes are TRBV7-9 and TRBJ2-1; D uncertain. The V gene lost 5 bases and the J gene lost 5 bases, with 22 bases spanning the gap. Germline assignment: CDR1 SEHNR and CDR2 FQNEAQ (reference sequence). This CDR3 contains 17 residues. Written as DNA, the CDR3 is TGTGCCAGCAGCCTGCGAGGTAGAGTGTGGCTGGACAATGAGCAGTTCTTC. Translated: CASSLRGRVWLDNEQFF. Full variable domain (remainder filled in from reference TRBV7-9 and TRBJ2-1): DTGVSQNPRHKITKRGQNVTFRCDPISEHNRLYWYRQTLGQGPEFLTYFQNEAQLEKSRLLSDRFSAERPKGSFSTLEIQRTEQGDSAMYLCASSLRGRVWLDNEQFFGPGTRLTVL.

This clonotype was recorded many times. The rearrangement joins TRBV29-1 to TRBJ2-2, with 9 bases fitting TRBD2. The V segment lost 1 base and the J segment 7 bases; nucleotides outside the gene matches: 7. This CDR3 is built from 15 residues. Looked up from germline, CDR1 is SQVTM and CDR2 is ANQGSEA. The CDR3 DNA reads as TGCAGCGTTGAAGTGTCTAGCGGGATTAACGGGGAGCTGTTTTTT. Translating it yields CSVEVSSGINGELFF.

The CDR3 DNA sequence: TGTGCCAGCAGCAAAATTAAGGTGCCCAGGAGGGGGGCGGGAGCTTTCTTT. Translating gives CASSKIKVPRRGAGAFF. V gene TRBV21-1 combines with J gene TRBJ1-1; the table's TRBD1 call for D was not verified on the DNA. TRBV21-1 is shown as a pseudogene. This CDR3 region has 17 residues.

The chain links TRBV16 to TRBJ1-3; D not resolved. V lost 0 bases and J 1 base, leaving 7 bases between the germline ends. The CDR3 is made up of 15 amino acids. From germline, CDR1 is KGHSY and CDR2 FQNENV. The CDR3 bases are TGTGCCAGCAGCCAATCGAGGGTGTCTGGAAACACCATATATTTT. It encodes CASSQSRVSGNTIYF.

The table lists this clonotype with many counts. The V and J genes are TRBV6-5 and TRBJ1-5; 8 nucleotides line up with TRBD1. The V gene's germline CDR1 is MNHEY and CDR2 SVGAGI. The junction had 9 bases not matched to a gene; V was cut back by 4 bases and J by 7 bases. CDR3 length: 15 amino acids. CDR3 in amino acids: CASSLGQGVGQPQHF. In DNA form, the CDR3 reads TGTGCCAGCAGTTTAGGACAGGGTGTTGGACAGCCCCAGCATTTT.

Many counts were recorded for this clonotype. This chain's CDR3 is CSVDEGTGTDTQYF. DNA for the CDR3: TGCAGCGTTGACGAGGGGACAGGCACAGATACGCAGTATTTT. V is TRBV29-1 and J is TRBJ2-3; 7 bases are shared with TRBD1. The germline CDR1 and CDR2 sequences are SQVTM and ANQGSEA. Trimming at V came to 3 bases and at J to 1 base, leaving 4 bases not matched to a gene. The CDR3 is made up of 14 amino acids.